Below are 24 T cell receptor beta chains sequenced from a single sample in a study of blood T cell repertoires in COVID-19. Repertoires were generated with immunoSEQ multiplex PCR, while TCRdb's copy carries only in-frame clones and drops some. The sample records 200,000 to 300,000 clones, 75% to 90% being singletons. Specimen: peripheral blood. All receptors come from a woman in her sixties with active or convalescent COVID-19.

The chain recombines TRBV14 with TRBJ2-7; 9 bases match TRBD1. The V gene end was trimmed by 4 bases and the J gene end by 5 bases; junction bases not matched to a gene: 3. The CDR3 extends over 13 amino acids. Germline CDR1 is SGHDN and CDR2 is FVKESK. The CDR3 nucleotides read TGTGCCAGCAGCCCCGGACAGGGGCACGAGCAGTACTTC. As protein: CASSPGQGHEQYF.

The rearrangement uses TRBV6-4 and TRBJ1-5, with D unresolved. The CDR3 loop spans 11 amino acids. The ends were cut back, 7 bases at V and 6 bases at J, with 7 bases in the middle. Germline CDR1 reads MRHNA; CDR2 reads SNTAGT. The CDR3 is CASNRGQPQHF. The DNA of the CDR3 is TGTGCCAGCAATAGAGGTCAGCCCCAGCATTTT.

The V call is TRBV30, the J call TRBJ2-1; possible D gene TRBD2, 6 bases. The CDR3 totals 15 residues. Looked up from germline, CDR1 is GTSNPN and CDR2 is SVGIG (reference sequence). The ends were cut back, 0 bases at V and 2 bases at J, with 11 bases in the middle. The CDR3 spells CAWSVPGGPYNEQFF. CDR3 DNA sequence: TGTGCCTGGAGTGTACCCGGGGGACCCTACAATGAGCAGTTCTTC.

The chain combines TRBV10-1 with TRBJ2-3; the match to TRBD2 covers 8 bases. The CDR3 covers 18 residues. Trimming at V came to 2 bases and at J to 2 bases, leaving 12 bases not matched to a gene. Germline values: CDR1 WNHNN, CDR2 SYGVQD (reference sequence). The CDR3 DNA sequence: TGCGCCAGCAGTGAGAAGGGCCTAGTAGCGGGAAACACAGATACGCAGTATTTT. Residues: CASSEKGLVAGNTDTQYF.

The chain has TRBV5-1 and TRBJ2-1, with D possibly TRBD2 on 6 matching bases. In germline, CDR1 is SGHRS, CDR2 YFSETQ. V was clipped by 0 bases and J by 6 bases, with 13 bases between them. The CDR3 spans 15 residues. The CDR3 nucleotides are TGCGCCAGCAGCTTGGTTCCGGGGGTTTCCAATGAGCAGTTCTTC. This gives the protein CASSLVPGVSNEQFF.

The rearrangement links TRBV10-3 to TRBJ1-2, with D tentatively TRBD1 (6 bases). V lost 6 bases and J 2 bases, leaving 13 bases between the germline ends. The CDR3 loop spans 14 amino acids. CDR1 ENHRY and CDR2 SYGVKD come from the germline V gene. CDR3 in DNA: TGTGCCATCAGCCGCACAACAGGGAACTATGGCTACACCTTC. Protein: CAISRTTGNYGYTF.

V gene TRBV5-1 combines with J gene TRBJ2-7; D remains unclear. Trimming took 4 bases from V and 4 from J, leaving 6 bases between them. Germline V gene data show CDR1 as SGHRS and CDR2 as YFSETQ. CDR3 length equals 11 residues. The CDR3 DNA reads TGCGCCAGCAGCCCCCTTTACGAGCAGTACTTC. Its translation is CASSPLYEQYF.

This clone was found many times. This chain joins TRBV4-1 and TRBJ1-2; D remains ambiguous. The V end was cut by 0 bases, the J end by 2 bases, with 4 bases between. This CDR3 contains 13 residues. Germline V gene lookup returns CDR1 MGHRA and CDR2 YSYEKL. CDR3 region: CASSQELNYGYTF. The CDR3 DNA follows: TGCGCCAGCAGCCAAGAACTCAACTATGGCTACACCTTC.

The chain combines TRBV9 with TRBJ1-1; possible D gene TRBD1, 6 bases. Germline V gene data show CDR1 as SGDLS and CDR2 as YYNGEE. V was trimmed by 4 bases and J by 1 base, leaving 8 bases between them. The CDR3 consists of 13 residues. The CDR3 here is CASSLRGNTEAFF. CDR3 in DNA: TGTGCCAGCAGCCTCAGGGGGAACACTGAAGCTTTCTTT.

The CDR3 region is CASRGQVRGGTEAFF. CDR3 nucleotides: TGTGCCAGCAGAGGACAGGTAAGGGGAGGTACTGAAGCTTTCTTT. The V call is TRBV27, the J call TRBJ1-1; 7 nucleotides agree with TRBD1. Germline V gives CDR1 MNHEY, CDR2 SMNVEV (reference sequence). The CDR3 extends over 15 amino acids. After removal of 6 bases from V and 5 bases from J, the junction contained 12 bases not matched to a gene.

This chain connects TRBV3-1 (or the pseudogene TRBV3-2) to TRBJ2-5; D is unclear. This CDR3 has 14 residues. CDR1 LGHDT and CDR2 YNNKEL come from the germline V gene (reference sequence). The V end was cut by 4 bases, the J end by 5 bases, with 14 bases between. As DNA, the CDR3 is TGTGCCAGCAGCCCCGCCAGAGGCCGGGAGACCCAGTACTTC. This gives the protein CASSPARGRETQYF.

This clone was counted only a few times. The genes are TRBV3-1 (or the pseudogene TRBV3-2) and TRBJ1-5; 10 bases align to TRBD1. V gave up 4 bases and J gave up 6 bases; unmatched junction bases: 6. Germline CDR1 LGHDT, CDR2 YNNKEL (reference sequence). This CDR3 spans 15 amino acids. As DNA, the CDR3 is TGTGCCAGCAGCCCCCGACAGGGGGCTAGTCAGCCCCAGCATTTT. Its protein is CASSPRQGASQPQHF.

The chain employs TRBV2 and TRBJ1-2, with D maybe TRBD1 (5 bases). Germline V lookup: CDR1 SNHLY, CDR2 FYNNEI. There are 13 residues in the CDR3. The V end was cut by 9 bases, the J end by 0 bases, with 11 bases between. For the CDR3, the DNA is TGTGCCAGTTCCAAAGGGGCTAACTATGGCTACACCTTC. Translated: CASSKGANYGYTF. The full variable domain, in which reference TRBV2 and TRBJ1-2 provide the parts outside the CDR3, is EPEVTQTPSHQVTQMGQEVILRCVPISNHLYFYWYRQILGQKVEFLVSFYNNEISEKSEIFDDQFSVERPDGSNFTLKIRSTKLEDSAMYFCASSKGANYGYTFGSGTRLTVV.

CDR3 protein: CASSQDPGSYTEAFF. CDR3 sequence (DNA): TGTGCCAGCAGCCAAGATCCCGGGAGCTACACTGAAGCTTTCTTT. The rearrangement uses TRBV14 and TRBJ1-1, with no clear D. V was trimmed by 0 bases and J by 3 bases, leaving 11 bases between them. CDR1 is SGHDN, CDR2 FVKESK, per germline. The CDR3 extends over 15 amino acids. Based on the CDR3 plus reference TRBV14 and TRBJ1-1, the full variable domain is EAGVTQFPSHSVIEKGQTVTLRCDPISGHDNLYWYRRVMGKEIKFLLHFVKESKQDESGMPNNRFLAERTGGTYSTLKVQPAELEDSGVYFCASSQDPGSYTEAFFGQGTRLTVV.

This chain connects TRBV28 to TRBJ1-2; 7 bases are shared with TRBD1. The V segment lost 6 bases and the J segment 4 bases; nucleotides outside the gene matches: 2. Per the germline V gene, CDR1 is MDHEN and CDR2 is SYDVKM. This CDR3 has 12 residues. CDR3 in amino acids: CASSWDSYGYTF. The CDR3 nucleotides are TGTGCCAGCAGCTGGGACAGCTATGGCTACACCTTC.

As for this clone: The sample contains more than one DNA sequence encoding this CDR3. The V gene is TRBV30, the J gene TRBJ1-1, with D hard to call. CDR3 length equals 13 residues. CDR1 GTSNPN and CDR2 SVGIG come from the germline V gene (reference sequence). Trimming removed 1 base from V and 0 bases from J, with 6 bases in between. CDR3 in amino acids: CAWSGDLNTEAFF. CDR3 sequence (DNA): TGTGCCTGGAGTGGCGACTTGAACACTGAAGCTTTCTTT.

The rearrangement uses TRBV11-2 and TRBJ2-6; 7 bases are shared with TRBD1. The CDR3 runs to 18 residues. The ends lost 4 bases at V and 2 bases at J; junction bases unmatched: 11. Per the germline V gene, CDR1 is SGHAT and CDR2 is FQNNGV. In DNA, the CDR3 is TGTGCCAGCAGCTCCTTCGGGACAGAATTGACTGGGGCCAACGTCCTGACTTTC. Its translation is CASSSFGTELTGANVLTF.

The chain combines TRBV5-8 with TRBJ2-7; 9 bases agree with TRBD1. The CDR3 sequence is 16 residues long. CDR1 and CDR2 (germline): SGHTS, YDEGEE. Trimming cost V 4 bases and J 1 base; bases outside gene matches: 9. The CDR3 loop reads CASSLWTGAQSYEQYF. CDR3 sequence (DNA): TGTGCCAGCAGCCTTTGGACAGGGGCCCAATCCTACGAGCAGTACTTC.

The rearrangement joins TRBV19 to TRBJ1-6, with 7 bases lining up with TRBD1. Germline CDR1 is LNHDA and CDR2 is SQIVND (reference sequence). There are 16 residues in the CDR3. V trimming: 3 bases; J trimming: 8 bases; junction bases outside the gene matches: 10. CDR3 sequence (DNA): TGTGCCAGTAGTATTATAGGGGGCAAGGATGATTCACCCCTCCACTTT. Amino acid sequence: CASSIIGGKDDSPLHF.

The table lists this clone with a count of one. The chain joins TRBV13 to TRBJ2-2; TRBD2 matches at 8 bases. Trimming at V came to 8 bases and at J to 1 base, leaving 9 bases not matched to a gene. Per the germline V gene, CDR1 is PRHDT and CDR2 is FYEKMQ (reference sequence). The CDR3 length is 16 residues. The CDR3 loop reads CASSPGRAMNTGELFF. The CDR3 DNA reads as TGTGCCAGCTCTCCCGGGAGGGCCATGAACACCGGGGAGCTGTTTTTT.

The chain combines TRBV19 with TRBJ1-2; no clear D. V was cut by 2 bases and J by 4 bases, with 11 bases left in between. The CDR3 has 14 amino acids. Germline CDR1 and CDR2: LNHDA and SQIVND (reference sequence). CDR3 loop: CASSIPGVGYGYTF. CDR3 coding DNA: TGTGCCAGTAGTATACCCGGGGTGGGCTATGGCTACACCTTC.

The chain employs TRBV15 and TRBJ1-5, with TRBD1 identical over 8 bases. V shed 9 bases, J shed 0 bases, and the junction held 7 bases outside the gene matches. Germline loops: CDR1 LNHNV, CDR2 YYDKDF (reference sequence). The CDR3 sequence is 15 residues long. The DNA of the CDR3 is TGTGCCACGACCGTCGGGACAGGTAGCAATCAGCCCCAGCATTTT. Its protein product is CATTVGTGSNQPQHF.

The V gene is TRBV7-3, the J gene TRBJ2-1, with 14 bases that match TRBD2. This CDR3 is built from 16 residues. The ends lost 0 bases at V and 9 bases at J; junction bases unmatched: 4. Looked up from germline, CDR1 is SGHTA and CDR2 is FQGTGA. CDR3 region: CASSLTTSGGAIEQFF. CDR3 nucleotides: TGTGCCAGCAGCTTAACGACTAGCGGGGGGGCGATTGAGCAGTTCTTC.

The chain joins TRBV19 to TRBJ1-2; 9 positions match TRBD1. The trim removed 1 base at V and 8 bases at J, leaving 5 bases unmatched. Germline lookup yields CDR1 LNHDA and CDR2 SQIVND (reference sequence). The length of the CDR3 is 14 residues. The CDR3 region has the DNA TGTGCCAGTAGTATAGGGGACAGGGCAGGAGGCTACACCTTC. It specifies CASSIGDRAGGYTF.